Listed below are T cell receptor beta chains from one sample, sequenced in a study of cytomegalovirus exposure and HLA in healthy donors. TCRdb keeps only in-frame clones here, not all; method: immunoSEQ multiplex PCR. The sample lists 100,000 to 150,000 clones, about 81% seen once, with 0.9% to 1.2% in the top ten. What was sequenced was PBMCs. Source of these receptors: a woman aged 25 to 39 in good health and CMV-seronegative. Each CDR3 is given with its conserved first and last residue. The order of the fields is D gene, V gene, clone size, J gene, CDR3 protein. A D gene is named only where the DNA matches it firmly. Rows give clone size only sometimes, using once, few, many, or a class for an expanded clone.

D gene: -; V gene: TRBV7-8; clone size: -; J gene: TRBJ2-3; CDR3 protein: CASIPATRDTQYF
D gene: -; V gene: TRBV19; clone size: -; J gene: TRBJ1-2; CDR3 protein: CASFNRADYGYTF
D gene: -; V gene: TRBV7-8; clone size: once; J gene: TRBJ2-2; CDR3 protein: CASTKGEGWVTGELFF
D gene: -; V gene: TRBV6-5; clone size: -; J gene: TRBJ2-1; CDR3 protein: CASSRGISGTEQFF
D gene: -; V gene: TRBV9; clone size: -; J gene: TRBJ2-3; CDR3 protein: CASSVANLDTQYF
D gene: -; V gene: TRBV4-1; clone size: -; J gene: TRBJ2-3; CDR3 protein: CASSQAQGDTQYF
D gene: -; V gene: TRBV6-4; clone size: -; J gene: TRBJ2-3; CDR3 protein: CASRPGVSTDTQYF
D gene: TRBD1; V gene: TRBV7-9; clone size: -; J gene: TRBJ1-6; CDR3 protein: CASSFGDRGPVSPLHF
D gene: -; V gene: TRBV5-1; clone size: once; J gene: TRBJ1-2; CDR3 protein: CASSLERRTNYTF
D gene: -; V gene: TRBV7-9; clone size: -; J gene: TRBJ1-4; CDR3 protein: CASSLEAGIATNEKLFF
D gene: TRBD2; V gene: TRBV10-1; clone size: -; J gene: TRBJ2-3; CDR3 protein: CASSDQRGGLDTQYF